This TCR beta chain emerged from a study of radiotherapy plus CTLA-4 blockade in lung cancer. Assay: immunoSEQ multiplex PCR; the TCRdb copy retains only in-frame clones and omits some. The repertoire includes about 90,000 clones, roughly four fifths of them detected once, and approximately 15% sits in the top ten. The CDR3 is 23 amino acids. V dropped 0 bases and J dropped 0 bases, with 27 bases sitting between them. Germline CDR1 is KGHSH and CDR2 is LQKENI. Specimen: peripheral blood, collected from a patient treated with radiotherapy plus ipilimumab. The V call is TRBV18, the J call TRBJ2-6; D may be TRBD1 or TRBD2 (5 bases each). The receptor comes from a human donor with non-small cell lung cancer that progressed on radiotherapy plus ipilimumab. Here the CDR3 reads CASSPPLRSGSPLGASGANVLTF. The CDR3 DNA reads as TGTGCCAGCTCACCACCGCTCCGGAGCGGTTCCCCCCTCGGGGCCTCTGGGGCCAACGTCCTGACTTTC.